What follows are 16 T cell receptor beta chains derived from one specimen sequenced in a study of CD8+CD57+ T cells in acquired aplastic anemia. It was genomic DNA that served as the template for profiling TCR beta VDJ and CDR3. TCRdb called the reads again in MiXCR, with one record for every CDR3 protein. This sample carries some 130,000 distinct CDR3 sequences, around 50% of them seen once, and the ten largest clones take 2.5% to 3%. Sequencing used sorted CD4+, CD8+, or CD8+CD57+ T cells (not recorded which) from PBMCs. The origin of the receptors is a human donor in good health, serving as a control.

In regard to this clonotype: At one end the junction does not follow the germline gene, possibly because of a read error. The chain is built from TRBV19 and TRBJ2-2; 11 bases are a match to TRBD2. Germline CDR1 LNHDA, CDR2 SQIVND (reference sequence). The CDR3 covers 14 residues. CDR3 sequence reads: CASSGTSGTGKLFF. In DNA form, the CDR3 reads TGTGCCAGTAGCGGGACTAGCGGTACCGGGAAGCTGTTTTTT.

The rearrangement links TRBV6-4 to TRBJ1-1; the match to TRBD1 covers 10 bases. Germline loops: CDR1 MRHNA, CDR2 SNTAGT. The CDR3 runs 15 residues. V was clipped by 2 bases and J by 2 bases; unmatched bases: 2. CDR3 bases: TGTGCCAGCAGTGACCGGACAGGGGGTAACACTGAAGCTTTCTTT. This gives the protein CASSDRTGGNTEAFF.

The genes are TRBV7-2 and TRBJ2-7; 7 nucleotides match TRBD1. CDR3 length equals 13 residues. The V gene end was trimmed by 5 bases and the J gene end by 3 bases; junction bases not matched to a gene: 4. CDR1 SGHTA and CDR2 FQGNSA come from the germline V gene. The CDR3 bases are TGTGCCAGCAGCAATCCAGGGGGCTACGAGCAGTACTTC. As protein: CASSNPGGYEQYF. Full variable domain (remainder filled in from reference TRBV7-2 and TRBJ2-7): GAGVSQSPSNKVTEKGKDVELRCDPISGHTALYWYRQSLGQGLEFLIYFQGNSAPDKSGLPSDRFSAERTGGSVSTLTIQRTQQEDSAVYLCASSNPGGYEQYFGPGTRLTVT.

The table lists this clonotype with a count of one. The chain recombines TRBV5-5 with TRBJ1-5; D remains unclear. Germline V gene sequence: CDR1 SGHKS, CDR2 YYEKEE (reference sequence). The CDR3 totals 13 residues. The ends were cut back, 4 bases at V and 7 bases at J, with 12 bases in the middle. CDR3 coding DNA: TGTGCCAGCAGCCAAAGGGTCAAACAGCCCCAGCATTTT. Its translation: CASSQRVKQPQHF.

At least ten counts were recorded for this clonotype. The rearrangement uses TRBV9 and TRBJ2-6; D is possibly TRBD1 (6 bases). The V gene lost 0 bases and the J gene lost 0 bases, with 13 bases spanning the gap. Germline values: CDR1 SGDLS, CDR2 YYNGEE. This CDR3 is built from 18 residues. For the CDR3, the DNA is TGTGCCAGCAGCGTAGTGTCAGGGGAAGGCTCTGGGGCCAACGTCCTGACTTTC. Protein: CASSVVSGEGSGANVLTF.

CDR3 coding DNA: TGTGCCAGCGGAGGGCAGGGATTTGCCATTATGGAGCCCCAGCATTTT. Protein sequence: CASGGQGFAIMEPQHF. The V and J genes are TRBV2 and TRBJ1-5; tentative D call: TRBD1 (5 bases). The ends were cut back, 8 bases at V and 8 bases at J, with 25 bases in the middle. CDR3 size: 16 residues. In germline, CDR1 is SNHLY, CDR2 FYNNEI.

This clonotype was counted a few times. The chain has TRBV24-1 and TRBJ2-5, with 7 bases fitting TRBD2. CDR3 size: 15 residues. The V gene's germline CDR1 is KGHDR and CDR2 SFDVKD. The V segment lost 1 base and the J segment 2 bases; nucleotides outside the gene matches: 3. CDR3 sequence: CATSDFSAGQETQYF. The CDR3 nucleotides are TGTGCCACCAGTGATTTCTCAGCGGGGCAAGAGACCCAGTACTTC.

V usage is TRBV2 and J usage is TRBJ2-4, with unresolved D. Trimming left V 3 bases short and J 1 base short, with 10 bases between. Germline V gene lookup returns CDR1 SNHLY and CDR2 FYNNEI. The CDR3 loop spans 15 amino acids. The CDR3 protein is CASSDSFAAKNIQYF. The CDR3 DNA reads TGTGCCAGCAGTGACTCATTCGCGGCCAAAAACATTCAGTACTTC.

This chain links TRBV20-1 with TRBJ1-4; TRBD1 aligns across 9 bases. CDR3 length: 15 residues. Germline V lookup: CDR1 DFQATT, CDR2 SNEGSKA (reference sequence). V lost 5 bases and J lost 4; bases outside the gene matches: 8. The CDR3 nucleotides read TGCAGTGCTGTGACAGGGGGTTTGGTTAATGAAAAACTGTTTTTT. Translation gives CSAVTGGLVNEKLFF.

The chain employs TRBV20-1 and TRBJ2-5; either TRBD1 or TRBD2 may supply D (6 bases each). The CDR3 spans 14 residues. Germline lookup yields CDR1 DFQATT and CDR2 SNEGSKA (reference sequence). V was pared by 6 bases and J by 4 bases, with 18 bases between. As DNA, the CDR3 is TGCAGTGCCAGCAGCTCCGGGGGCCGAGAGACCCAGTACTTC. Its translation: CSASSSGGRETQYF.

The chain has TRBV4-3 and TRBJ1-3, with D perhaps TRBD1 (6 bases). This CDR3 contains 15 residues. Germline-derived CDR1 and CDR2 are LGHNA and YSLEER. Trimming cost V 1 base and J 3 bases, with 10 bases left between them. The CDR3 DNA follows: TGCGCCAGCAGCCAAGCACAGGGAGGTGGAAACACCATATATTTT. This encodes CASSQAQGGGNTIYF.

A note on this clonotype: The germline gene is not matched at one end of the junction; a read error may be the cause. The chain couples TRBV7-6 to TRBJ2-5, with TRBD2 matching 8 bases. This CDR3 contains 15 residues. CDR1 SGHVS and CDR2 FNYEAQ come from the germline V gene. CDR3 in amino acids: CASSPRGGGEETQYF. CDR3 in DNA: TGTGCTAGCAGCCCTCGGGGGGGCGGGGAGGAGACCCAGTACTTC.

This clonotype was found a few times. The junction differs from germline at one of its ends, possibly a read error. J is TRBJ1-2 and V is TRBV5-1; D call uncertain. In germline, CDR1 is SGHRS, CDR2 YFSETQ. This CDR3 spans 13 amino acids. CDR3 DNA: TGCGCCAGCAGCTTGGGGCAGAACTATGACTACACCTTC. Translation gives CASSLGQNYDYTF.

V and J are TRBV19 and TRBJ2-7; TRBD1 aligns across 7 bases. With 3 bases clipped from V and 4 bases from J, the junction kept 6 bases outside the gene matches. The CDR3 spans 14 residues. Germline V CDR1 and CDR2: LNHDA, SQIVND (reference sequence). CDR3 in amino acids: CASSIQGVKYEQYF. Here the CDR3 DNA reads TGTGCCAGTAGTATCCAGGGGGTAAAATACGAGCAGTACTTC.

This clonotype was seen many times. The chain uses TRBV11-3 and TRBJ2-1; the D gene is possibly TRBD2 (6 bases). The germline V and J ends were trimmed by 8 bases and 6 bases, with 14 bases remaining between them. Germline values: CDR1 SGHNT, CDR2 YENEEA. CDR3 length: 13 residues. The CDR3 sequence: CASGGYGTNEQFF. For the CDR3, the DNA is TGTGCCAGCGGGGGGTATGGAACCAATGAGCAGTTCTTC.

The chain has TRBV7-9 and TRBJ1-6; D is unclear. Germline V gene lookup returns CDR1 SEHNR and CDR2 FQNEAQ (reference sequence). CDR3 length: 13 residues. With 0 bases removed from V and 10 bases from J, the gap between germline ends came to 7 bases. CDR3 nucleotides: TGTGCCAGCAGCTTAGCGGTTAGCTCACCCCTCCACTTT. This translates into CASSLAVSSPLHF.